This TCR beta chain was recovered during a study of OX40 agonist ivuxolimab in advanced cancers. For this clone: Its specificity is unknown.

V lost 2 bases and J 6 bases, leaving 8 bases between the germline ends. The germline CDR1 and CDR2 sequences are LNHNV and YYDKDF (reference sequence). The CDR3 length is 12 residues. Study-wide points: The study found among the lowest clonal expansion in partial responders at 0.1-3.0 mg/kg. The antigens recognized by the expanded peripheral T cells, that is their antigen specificity, were not determined.

Profiled with immunoSEQ multiplex PCR; TCRdb holds only in-frame clones, not every one. Of fewer than 25,000 clones listed, approximately 69% are singletons. The clonotype was recovered from an adult with an advanced solid tumor such as melanoma, head and neck, liver or kidney cancer. Sequencing was performed on CD4+ or CD8+ T cells sorted from blood, taken in a trial of the OX40 agonist ivuxolimab. The chain links TRBV15 to TRBJ2-7, with D unresolved. The CDR3 spells CATSRFGPEQYF. As DNA, the CDR3 is TGTGCCACCAGCAGATTCGGTCCCGAGCAGTACTTC.